The 26 T cell receptor beta chains reported below all come from one sample, sequenced in a study of T cell repertoires in cytomegalovirus infection. TCRdb ran MiXCR on the reads and lists one entry per CDR3 protein. The profile shows 450,000 to 550,000 distinct CDR3 sequences, about 15% of them singletons. Source material: CD8+ T cells from PBMCs. These receptors were taken from a human donor in good health (CMV status not recorded). Some clones in this sample may be carry-over from other donors' samples.

This chain uses TRBV28 with TRBJ2-2; possibly TRBD1 for D (7 bases). Per the germline V gene, CDR1 is MDHEN and CDR2 is SYDVKM. The CDR3 runs to 18 residues. Trimming took off 3 bases at V and 2 bases at J, with 19 bases between the two ends. The CDR3, as DNA: TGTGCCAGCAGTTTTGTCTCCGCGGGACAGCTAAACACCGGGGAGCTGTTTTTT. Its protein product is CASSFVSAGQLNTGELFF.

This clonotype was found a few times. This chain joins TRBV27 and TRBJ2-1; either TRBD1 or TRBD2 may supply D (5 bases each). V was pared by 1 base and J by 9 bases, with 19 bases between. The CDR3 is 16 amino acids. Germline CDR1 reads MNHEY; CDR2 reads SMNVEV (reference sequence). Written as DNA, the CDR3 is TGTGCCAGCAGTTTATTTGTGGGGCGAGGGGTTGGTGAGCAGTTCTTC. Protein product: CASSLFVGRGVGEQFF.

V gene TRBV20-1 combines with J gene TRBJ1-2; D unresolved. Deletions cut 3 bases from V and 2 bases from J, with 7 bases between. This CDR3 comprises 12 residues. Germline loops: CDR1 DFQATT, CDR2 SNEGSKA (reference sequence). CDR3 sequence (DNA): TGCAGTGCTAGCGGGAAGAACTATGGCTACACCTTC. This gives the protein CSASGKNYGYTF.

This clonotype was seen a handful of times. One end of the junction is discordant with germline, which a read error may explain. This chain links TRBV29-1 with TRBJ2-1; D may match TRBD1 or TRBD2 (5 bases each). Germline loops: CDR1 SQVTM, CDR2 ANQGSEA. This CDR3 contains 14 residues. The CDR3 DNA reads TGCAGCGTCGAAGGGTGGTCGGGGCCTGGTGAGCAGTTCTTC. It translates to CSVEGWSGPGEQFF.

On this clonotype: Since a much larger clone is just one base distant, this may be a read error. The chain is built from TRBV7-9 and TRBJ2-5; 7 bases are shared with TRBD2. The CDR3 contains 15 residues. Germline V gene lookup returns CDR1 SEHNR and CDR2 FQNEAQ (reference sequence). V was clipped by 5 bases and J by 4 bases; unmatched bases: 10. CDR3 DNA sequence: TGTGCCAGCAGCCCACCAGGGTCGGGAGGAGAGACCCAGTACTTC. Protein product: CASSPPGSGGETQYF.

This clonotype was seen repeatedly, ten times or more. CDR3 sequence: CASGLSGSNQPQHF. The CDR3 region has the DNA TGTGCCAGCGGGCTCAGCGGGAGCAATCAGCCCCAGCATTTT. The rearrangement joins TRBV6-1 to TRBJ1-5; D is unclear. V shed 8 bases and J shed 1 base, with 12 bases lying between them. This CDR3 has 14 residues. Germline V CDR1 and CDR2: MNHNS, SASEGT.

A remark on this clonotype: The junction shows a germline mismatch at one end, possibly a read error. This chain joins TRBV2 and TRBJ2-1, with D perhaps TRBD2 (5 bases). The CDR3 has 15 residues. Germline V gives CDR1 SNHLY, CDR2 FYNNEI. The CDR3 DNA follows: TGTGCCAGCATTGAAGTGGGGAGCTCCTACAATGAGCAGTTCTTC. Translated, it gives CASIEVGSSYNEQFF.

This clonotype was counted between two and nine times. The V and J genes are TRBV20-1 and TRBJ1-4; D perhaps matches TRBD1 (6 bases). The germline CDR1 and CDR2 sequences are DFQATT and SNEGSKA (reference sequence). This CDR3 contains 13 residues. Deletions cut 5 bases from V and 0 bases from J, with 7 bases between. CDR3 sequence: CSAWTATNEKLFF. The DNA of the CDR3 is TGCAGTGCTTGGACAGCAACTAATGAAAAACTGTTTTTT.

This clonotype was found a few times. This chain connects TRBV19 to TRBJ1-1, with D possibly being TRBD1 (5 bases). The ends were cut back, 5 bases at V and 5 bases at J, with 18 bases in the middle. This CDR3 spans 15 amino acids. Germline loops: CDR1 LNHDA, CDR2 SQIVND (reference sequence). In DNA, the CDR3 is TGTGCCAGTAGTCGTACCTCCAGGGAGGTGACTGAAGCTTTCTTT. This sequence encodes CASSRTSREVTEAFF.

This clonotype was seen a few times. This chain uses TRBV10-3 with TRBJ1-6; D remains unclear. The CDR3 covers 17 residues. Germline CDR1 and CDR2: ENHRY and SYGVKD. V was clipped by 0 bases and J by 6 bases, with 15 bases between them. CDR3 sequence reads: CAISESGGGVSNSPLHF. The DNA of the CDR3 is TGTGCCATCAGTGAGTCGGGCGGCGGAGTAAGTAATTCACCCCTCCACTTT.

The sample holds a few counts of this clonotype. The chain couples TRBV6-2 or TRBV6-3 to TRBJ2-7, with 8 positions matching TRBD1. CDR1 is MNHEY, CDR2 SVGEGT, per germline. The CDR3 sequence is 14 residues long. V was clipped by 7 bases and J by 6 bases; unmatched bases: 11. The CDR3 region is CASTRYRGSSEQYF. CDR3 in DNA: TGTGCCAGCACCCGGTACAGGGGGTCGAGCGAGCAGTACTTC.

This clonotype was picked up many times. V and J are TRBV7-3 and TRBJ2-1; tentative D call: TRBD2 (6 bases). Germline V gene data show CDR1 as SGHTA and CDR2 as FQGTGA. V lost 1 base and J lost 8, with 9 bases in between. The CDR3 length is 13 residues. The CDR3 nucleotides are TGTGCCAGCAGCTTAATGGGGGGATATGAGCAGTTCTTC. This encodes CASSLMGGYEQFF.

V gene TRBV14 combines with J gene TRBJ2-5; no reliable D call. The germline gives CDR1 SGHDN, CDR2 FVKESK. Trimming pared 1 base from V and 5 bases from J, leaving 8 bases between. The CDR3 has 13 residues. The CDR3 region has the DNA TGTGCCAGCAGCCAAGCATTAGGGGAGACCCAGTACTTC. This codes for CASSQALGETQYF.

This clonotype was counted a few times. The chain uses TRBV10-3 and TRBJ2-1; no firm D call. Trimming stripped 8 bases from V and 5 bases from J, with 10 bases between. CDR1 is ENHRY and CDR2 is SYGVKD in the germline V gene. This CDR3 is built from 12 residues. The CDR3 coding sequence is TGTGCCATCCTCTCCGAACACAATGAGCAGTTCTTC. This sequence encodes CAILSEHNEQFF.

Many counts were recorded for this clonotype. This chain uses TRBV7-3 with TRBJ1-1; D is ambiguous. V was cut by 5 bases and J by 0 bases, with 13 bases left in between. The CDR3 extends over 15 amino acids. Germline V gives CDR1 SGHTA, CDR2 FQGTGA. In nucleotides, the CDR3 is TGTGCCAGCAGCCCCGATGGTCCAATGAACACTGAAGCTTTCTTT. Its translation is CASSPDGPMNTEAFF.

This clonotype was seen a few times. This chain uses TRBV6-1 with TRBJ1-3; tentative D call: TRBD1 (6 bases). The CDR3 has 14 amino acids. CDR1 is MNHNS, CDR2 SASEGT, per germline. Trimming stripped 6 bases from V and 3 bases from J, with 12 bases between. This CDR3 is CASSGTSDGNTIYF. The DNA for the CDR3 is TGTGCCAGCAGCGGGACATCGGATGGAAACACCATATATTTT.

To note about this clonotype: This may be a read error: a much more frequent sequence differs by one nucleotide. The rearrangement joins TRBV12-3 or TRBV12-4 to TRBJ1-6; D remains unclear. The CDR3 sequence is 13 residues long. CDR3 DNA: TGTGCCAGCAGTCCGGGGTATAATTCACTCCTCCACTTT. Protein: CASSPGYNSLLHF.

This clonotype has only a few counts. V and J are TRBV20-1 and TRBJ1-2; D gene ambiguous. Germline assignment: CDR1 DFQATT and CDR2 SNEGSKA (reference sequence). The CDR3 sequence is 15 residues long. V was pared by 3 bases and J by 1 base, with 15 bases between. DNA of the CDR3: TGCAGTGCTAGGGTTTCGGCAGGATATAACTATGGCTACACCTTC. This sequence encodes CSARVSAGYNYGYTF.

This clonotype was counted many times. CDR3 protein: CASSLTLGLAGGGEQYF. The CDR3 DNA reads as TGTGCCAGCAGCCTTACCTTAGGACTAGCGGGAGGTGGCGAGCAGTACTTC. The rearrangement joins TRBV5-4 to TRBJ2-7; 14 bases are shared with TRBD2. Germline V gene sequence: CDR1 SGHNT, CDR2 YYREEE (reference sequence). V trimming: 4 bases; J trimming: 6 bases; junction bases outside the gene matches: 12. The CDR3 is 17 amino acids.

The table lists this clonotype with a count of one. This chain joins TRBV5-6 and TRBJ2-1, with 9 bases lining up with TRBD2. The CDR3 has 16 residues. J was trimmed by 10 bases and V by 1 base; bases with no gene match: 12. Germline V CDR1 and CDR2: SGHDT, YYEEEE. The CDR3 protein is CASSLSLAGFTGEQFF. The CDR3 DNA follows: TGTGCCAGCAGCTTGTCCCTAGCGGGATTTACCGGGGAGCAGTTCTTC.

The chain carries TRBV25-1 and TRBJ1-2; D possibly corresponds to TRBD1 (6 bases). Germline CDR1 and CDR2: MGHDK and SYGVNS. This CDR3 region has 15 residues. Trimming cost V 1 base and J 4 bases, with 13 bases left between them. CDR3 coding DNA: TGTGCCAGCAGTGAATTGAAACAGGGTAGCTATGGCTACACCTTC. As protein: CASSELKQGSYGYTF.

This clonotype has just a few counts. The chain employs TRBV19 and TRBJ2-7; possible D gene TRBD2, 6 bases. Germline V gives CDR1 LNHDA, CDR2 SQIVND (reference sequence). The CDR3 loop spans 15 amino acids. Between the trimmed V and J ends, which lost 3 bases and 0 bases, there was a span of 12 bases. As DNA, the CDR3 is TGTGCCAGTAGTATTGACGGGAGCCACTCCTACGAGCAGTACTTC. It codes for CASSIDGSHSYEQYF. Filled out from reference TRBV19 and TRBJ2-7, the complete variable domain reads DGGITQSPKYLFRKEGQNVTLSCEQNLNHDAMYWYRQDPGQGLRLIYYSQIVNDFQKGDIAEGYSVSREKKESFPLTVTSAQKNPTAFYLCASSIDGSHSYEQYFGPGTRLTVT.

Comment on this clonotype: A read error is likely, as this CDR3 ends without the conserved phenylalanine or tryptophan. The chain links TRBV14 to TRBJ2-1; 9 bases fit TRBD1. V dropped 4 bases and J dropped 7; count of bases not matched to a gene: 2. CDR1 and CDR2 from the germline V gene are SGHDN and FVKESK. The CDR3 runs 13 residues. CDR3 DNA sequence: TGTGCCAGCAGCCCCGGGACAGGGAATGAGCAGTTCTTA. It encodes CASSPGTGNEQFL.

This clonotype was observed a handful of times. The chain is built from TRBV12-3 or TRBV12-4 and TRBJ2-3; D call uncertain. The CDR3 sequence is 14 residues long. Trimming left V 1 base short and J 4 bases short, with 9 bases between. The CDR3 DNA is TGTGCCAGCAGTTTAGGGCAAACTCCAGATACGCAGTATTTT. Translating gives CASSLGQTPDTQYF.

This clonotype has a count of ten or more. The chain is built from TRBV11-2 and TRBJ1-1; D unclear. The CDR3 totals 18 residues. The germline V and J ends were trimmed by 4 bases and 1 base, with 22 bases remaining between them. Germline CDR1 reads SGHAT; CDR2 reads FQNNGV. CDR3 loop: CASSYPGFADLSNTEAFF. In nucleotides, the CDR3 is TGTGCCAGCAGCTACCCTGGATTCGCCGATTTATCGAACACTGAAGCTTTCTTT.

Worth noting for this clonotype: A much larger clone sits a single nucleotide away, making a read error possible. CDR3 residues: CASSLNLPGAGGIRDKQYF. The CDR3 nucleotides are TGTGCCAGCAGTTTAAACCTCCCTGGAGCGGGGGGCATAAGAGATAAGCAGTATTTT. The rearrangement uses TRBV27 and TRBJ2-3, with 9 bases aligning to TRBD2. Germline V lookup: CDR1 MNHEY, CDR2 SMNVEV (reference sequence). This CDR3 contains 19 residues.